The 20 T cell receptor beta chains presented below share a single source sample, sequenced in a study of blood T cell repertoires in COVID-19. Produced via immunoSEQ multiplex PCR; TCRdb's table is partial and in-frame only. In the table there are 110,000 to 150,000 clones, around 82% of which are singletons. Material: peripheral blood. The source is a human donor in a cohort sampled during active COVID-19.

The chain recombines TRBV11-2 with TRBJ1-1; D is unresolved. Looked up from germline, CDR1 is SGHAT and CDR2 is FQNNGV. The CDR3 has 11 amino acids. Trimming shortened V by 1 base and J by 8 bases, and 5 bases separated the two germline ends. CDR3 bases: TGTGCCAGCAGCTTAGTAATGGAAGCTTTCTTT. This sequence encodes CASSLVMEAFF.

The sample holds a few counts of this clone. The CDR3 DNA follows: TGCGCCAGCAGCCCGGGACAGACGAACACCGGGGAGCTGTTTTTT. Amino acids: CASSPGQTNTGELFF. The genes are TRBV5-1 and TRBJ2-2, with 7 bases matching TRBD1. The CDR3 totals 15 residues. The germline V gene encodes CDR1 SGHRS and CDR2 YFSETQ. V trimming: 4 bases; J trimming: 0 bases; junction bases outside the gene matches: 3.

V gene TRBV18 combines with J gene TRBJ1-6, with 8 bases lining up with TRBD1. J gave up 7 bases and V 5 bases, and 10 bases lay outside the gene matches. The germline V gene has CDR1 KGHSH and CDR2 LQKENI. This CDR3 has 16 amino acids. The CDR3 protein is CASSDAGGWSNSPLHF. CDR3 coding DNA: TGTGCCAGCTCAGACGCAGGGGGCTGGTCGAATTCACCCCTCCACTTT.

The chain couples TRBV11-2 to TRBJ2-5, with a tentative D call TRBD2 (7 bases). The CDR3 contains 13 residues. Deletions cut 8 bases from V and 1 base from J, with 11 bases between. The germline V gene has CDR1 SGHAT and CDR2 FQNNGV. The CDR3 sequence: CASHRGAQETQYF. The CDR3, as DNA: TGTGCCAGCCACCGGGGGGCCCAAGAGACCCAGTACTTC.

This chain uses TRBV5-6 with TRBJ2-3; D remains unclear. V lost 1 base and J 3 bases, leaving 6 bases between the germline ends. The CDR3 is 13 residues long. Germline V gene sequence: CDR1 SGHDT, CDR2 YYEEEE. In nucleotides, the CDR3 is TGTGCCAGCAGCTTGTATCTTACAGATACGCAGTATTTT. Residues: CASSLYLTDTQYF.

The chain uses TRBV7-2 and TRBJ1-2, with TRBD1 matching 10 bases. Germline lookup yields CDR1 SGHTA and CDR2 FQGNSA. V shed 5 bases, J shed 6 bases, and the junction held 6 bases outside the gene matches. CDR3 length equals 14 residues. CDR3 nucleotide sequence: TGTGCCAGCAGCCCCGTGGGACAGGGGAATGGCTACACCTTC. Amino acid sequence: CASSPVGQGNGYTF.

This rearrangement joins TRBV18 to TRBJ1-1; unclear D gene. CDR3 length: 13 amino acids. Germline CDR1 reads KGHSH; CDR2 reads LQKENI. V was pared by 7 bases and J by 5 bases, with 14 bases between. The chain's CDR3 is CASFTSRGTEAFF. Written as DNA, the CDR3 is TGTGCCAGCTTCACCTCGAGAGGGACTGAAGCTTTCTTT. The full variable domain, rest sourced from reference TRBV18 and TRBJ1-1, is NAGVMQNPRHLVRRRGQEARLRCSPMKGHSHVYWYRQLPEEGLKFMVYLQKENIIDESGMPKERFSAEFPKEGPSILRIQQVVRGDSAAYFCASFTSRGTEAFFGQGTRLTVV.

This clone was counted once. The chain couples TRBV6-6 to TRBJ1-2; no reliable D call. The ends were cut back, 6 bases at V and 8 bases at J, with 19 bases in the middle. CDR1 is MNHNY and CDR2 is SVGAGI in the germline V gene (reference sequence). The CDR3 is 14 residues long. CDR3 region: CASRPSEEGEGYTF. The DNA for the CDR3 is TGTGCCAGCAGACCTAGTGAAGAGGGAGAGGGCTACACCTTC.

The chain is built from TRBV7-2 and TRBJ1-1; perhaps TRBD1 as D (5 bases). Germline CDR1 SGHTA, CDR2 FQGNSA. CDR3 length equals 13 residues. Trimming shortened V by 6 bases and J by 2 bases, and 10 bases separated the two germline ends. The CDR3 nucleotides read TGTGCCAGCAGGACAGCAATAAACACTGAAGCTTTCTTT. It translates to CASRTAINTEAFF.

V gene TRBV20-1 combines with J gene TRBJ2-1, with D uncertain. The CDR3 spans 11 residues. Trimming removed 8 bases from V and 4 bases from J, with 9 bases in between. Germline V CDR1 and CDR2: DFQATT, SNEGSKA (reference sequence). CDR3 residues: CSTPGYNEQFF. CDR3 sequence (DNA): TGCAGTACCCCGGGTTACAATGAGCAGTTCTTC.

This chain links TRBV15 with TRBJ1-5; 8 positions agree with TRBD1. The CDR3 contains 15 residues. The germline CDR1 and CDR2 sequences are LNHNV and YYDKDF (reference sequence). V was clipped by 0 bases and J by 3 bases; unmatched bases: 1. The CDR3 reads CATSRETGDNQPQHF. CDR3 sequence (DNA): TGTGCCACCAGCAGAGAGACAGGGGACAATCAGCCCCAGCATTTT.

The chain links TRBV18 to TRBJ1-1; 7 bases map to TRBD1. CDR3 size: 13 residues. V was clipped by 3 bases and J by 6 bases; unmatched bases: 4. The germline V gene encodes CDR1 KGHSH and CDR2 LQKENI. The CDR3 DNA reads as TGTGCCAGCTCACCTAGGGGGCTTGCTGAAGCTTTCTTT. It is translated as CASSPRGLAEAFF.

The chain combines TRBV5-8 with TRBJ2-7, with TRBD2 identical over 8 bases. The CDR3 runs 17 residues. J was trimmed by 1 base and V by 4 bases; bases with no gene match: 13. Germline lookup yields CDR1 SGHTS and CDR2 YDEGEE. The CDR3 nucleotides are TGTGCCAGCAGCCACCTTTCGGGGGGGCAAAGGTCCTACGAGCAGTACTTC. It is translated as CASSHLSGGQRSYEQYF.

V is TRBV7-8 and J is TRBJ2-1; 13 nucleotides match TRBD2. The V gene end was trimmed by 4 bases and the J gene end by 8 bases; junction bases not matched to a gene: 2. This CDR3 spans 14 amino acids. The germline V gene encodes CDR1 SGHVS and CDR2 FQNEAQ. CDR3 nucleotide sequence: TGTGCCAGCAGCTCTGGACTAGCGGGGGATGAGCAGTTCTTC. It yields the protein CASSSGLAGDEQFF.

This rearrangement joins TRBV2 to TRBJ1-3; D ambiguous. Germline loops: CDR1 SNHLY, CDR2 FYNNEI. The V gene lost 5 bases and the J gene lost 0 bases, with 5 bases spanning the gap. The CDR3 is 13 amino acids. The CDR3 DNA reads TGTGCCAGCAGTTACAGCTCTGGAAACACCATATATTTT. Its translation is CASSYSSGNTIYF.

The chain combines TRBV6-2 or TRBV6-3 with TRBJ1-2; unclear D gene. This CDR3 has 13 residues. Germline values: CDR1 MNHEY, CDR2 SVGEGT. Trimming removed 2 bases at V and 6 bases at J, with 10 bases between. The CDR3 is CASSYGRTHGYTF. CDR3 nucleotide sequence: TGTGCCAGCAGTTACGGGAGAACCCATGGCTACACCTTC.

J is TRBJ2-2 and V is TRBV4-2; D not resolved. The CDR3 covers 13 residues. V lost 5 bases and J 10 bases, leaving 14 bases between the germline ends. Germline V CDR1 and CDR2: LGHNA, YNFKEQ. The CDR3 reads CASSKNQVQELFF. The CDR3 DNA reads as TGTGCCAGCAGCAAAAATCAGGTTCAGGAGCTGTTTTTT.

The rearrangement joins TRBV6-4 to TRBJ1-2; D is unresolved. Germline CDR1 MRHNA, CDR2 SNTAGT. Trimming cost V 2 bases and J 7 bases, with 8 bases left between them. There are 12 residues in the CDR3. Here the CDR3 reads CASSDAGSGYTF. In DNA form, the CDR3 reads TGTGCCAGCAGTGACGCGGGGAGTGGCTACACCTTC.

In its sample, this clone was seen a few times. This rearrangement joins TRBV24-1 to TRBJ2-2, with 9 bases identical to TRBD1. J gave up 3 bases and V 7 bases, and 5 bases lay outside the gene matches. Germline assignment: CDR1 KGHDR and CDR2 SFDVKD. The CDR3 loop spans 15 amino acids. The CDR3 is CATSDDRGYTGELFF. The CDR3 coding sequence is TGTGCCACCAGCGATGACAGGGGGTACACCGGGGAGCTGTTTTTT.

DNA for the CDR3: TGTGCCAGCAGTGAATTTAGCGGGGGTTCAGATACGCAGTATTTT. Its translation is CASSEFSGGSDTQYF. The chain is built from TRBV6-1 and TRBJ2-3; 9 bases map to TRBD2. The CDR3 spans 15 residues. V trimming: 2 bases; J trimming: 4 bases; junction bases outside the gene matches: 4. Looked up from germline, CDR1 is MNHNS and CDR2 is SASEGT.